This T cell receptor (beta chain) was captured by sequencing in a study of post-analysis software for immune sequencing data (dated by TCRdb to the mid-2010s). Background for the entire study: Disease courses on record covered relapsing-remitting, secondary progressive and progressive-relapsing multiple sclerosis, though some patients had no subtype annotation. The multiple sclerosis patient repertoires were compared with 10 to 12 previously published healthy control repertoires from donors aged about 6 to 26 years. A subset of samples was prepared in parallel using single-end sample barcoding, then pooled and co-amplified after Illumina adapter ligation.

Library preparation was by PCR. The instrument given in TCRdb is Illumina HiSeq 2500. Unique molecular identifiers were incorporated into TCR beta cDNA libraries to reduce PCR and sequencing biases. Approximately 500,000 cDNA molecules were obtained per 1 to 10 million input T cells, so each molecule approximated one T cell. The patient libraries were prepared and sequenced using the same protocol as the earlier healthy control dataset. Within a given batch, samples were prepared together, multiplexed and sequenced on the same HiSeq lane. In the paper's pipeline: MIGEC handled the raw barcoded reads, throwing out single-read molecular identifier groups before consensus assembly and CDR3 extraction. VDJtools was used for post-analysis of the clonotype tables, and diversity was normalized by down-sampling every dataset to the size of the smallest sample. To correct batch-related cross-sample contamination, repertoire overlap clustering matched CDR3 amino acid sequences but not nucleotide sequences. The public reads were reprocessed in TCRdb via fastp at Q25 and MiXCR, keeping in-frame beta chains. Every distinct CDR3 protein forms one entry, paired with its most common genes and DNA. The V and J calls here are based on TCRdb, not the publication. This sample is represented by fewer than 850,000 distinct CDR3 sequences; around 27% of them were singletons. The ten most abundant clones make up 0.56% of the sample.

What the work shows at the level of the full study, not this receptor alone: Significantly higher frequencies in patients than in controls were found for five or six TRBV segments, including TRBV5-6, TRBV5-1 and TRBV20-1. When samples were clustered directly using the F measure, samples prepared in the same batch co-clustered strongly, which prompted a batch-effect correction. Significantly lower normalized Chao1 diversity was found in multiple sclerosis patients than in controls, suggesting substantial peripheral T-cell clonal expansion. The multiple sclerosis patient group was slightly younger than the control group.

Inclusive of the bounding cysteine and phenylalanine, the CDR3 is 15 residues long. Only the CDR3 portion is preserved as DNA: 45 bases, with reading frame beginning at the first base. V lost 5 bases and J lost 0 bases; the stretch between them is 14 bases long. CDR1 and CDR2 are drawn from the germline V gene: MDHEN, SYDVKM. In this sample, this clonotype turned up many times. Its binding antigen is unknown. No much larger clone exists at a distance of one base, and base qualities are not known. To demonstrate the VDJtools post-analysis software, the study profiled TCR beta repertoires from the peripheral blood of approximately twelve young patients with multiple sclerosis. The patients with multiple sclerosis were children and adolescents between about 6 and 16 years of age.

The chain is encoded by TRBV28 joined to TRBJ2-7; TRBD2 could be the D gene, as 5 bases match. The sequence was collected from a girl between 5 and 17 years old with multiple sclerosis. The sequenced sample was blood. The DNA reads as follows: TGTGCCAGCAGTCTCAGCGGAGCTAACTCCTACGAGCAGTACTTC. Translation gives CASSLSGANSYEQYF.